This T cell receptor (beta chain) was sequenced in a study of cytomegalovirus exposure and HLA in healthy donors. The PCR employed 60 Vbeta primers together with 13 Jbeta primers. Clones were read by immunoSEQ multiplex PCR, and TCRdb kept only the in-frame ones, dropping some. Of approximately 160,000 clones listed, roughly 64% are singletons. The germline V gene has CDR1 SGHNT and CDR2 YYREEE (reference sequence). The CDR3 totals 16 residues. This clone came up a few times. This sequence joins TRBV5-4 and TRBJ2-5; the match to TRBD2 covers 15 bases. The DNA end is more similar to TRBJ2-7, so the J call may be wrong. This clonotype was obtained from a woman in her twenties or thirties in good health and CMV-seropositive. Sequencing was done on a sample of PBMCs. CDR3 in amino acids: CASSLAGLAGGAEQYF. The CDR3 DNA reads as TGTGCCAGCAGCTTGGCGGGACTAGCGGGAGGAGCCGAGCAGTACTTC.